This T cell receptor (beta chain) was recorded in a study of T cell repertoires in cytomegalovirus infection (dated by TCRdb to 2018 to 2020). For the study in its entirety: Donor HLA type was relevant to the analysis, as public TCR beta signatures indicated carriage of CMV infection together with the matching HLA type.

The germline V gene supplies CDR1 SGHNT and CDR2 YENEEA. The CDR3 runs 15 residues from the cysteine to the phenylalanine. This entry keeps only the CDR3 DNA: 45 bases, framed from base 1. The junction shows trimming of 5 bases on V and 2 bases on J, plus 12 bases between the germline ends. There are many counts of this clonotype. Its antigen is still unknown. No much larger clone exists at a distance of one base, and base qualities are not known. Broader findings and caveats from the paper: In both this cohort and an independent cohort of several hundred donors, the cumulative frequency of public TCR beta family members distinguished carriers of CMV infection plus the relevant HLA type. In the ex vivo response, HLA-C-restricted CMV-specific TCR beta clonotypes were dominant, and in two of eight donors the single most frequent clonotype came from this HLA-C-restricted group.

Sequenced on an Illumina HiSeq 1500. In-frame beta chains were kept once TCRdb had trimmed the public reads at Q25 with fastp and called clones with MiXCR. Entries that share a CDR3 protein sequence are merged under the most common genes and DNA. For this sample the table gives approximately 500,000 distinct CDR3 sequences, of which more than 15% were detected only once. The ten largest clones capture 20% to 30% of the sample. Rearrangement joined TRBV11-3 to TRBJ2-2; no D gene can be assigned with confidence. Sequencing was done on a sample of CD8+ T cells from PBMCs. This sequence was found in a human donor in good health (CMV status not recorded). Some clones in this sample may be carry-over from other donors' samples. The sequenced DNA: TGTGCCAGCAGCCCCCGGAGAGACAACACCGGGGAGCTGTTTTTT. Its translation is CASSPRRDNTGELFF.